A single sample gave rise to the 17 T cell receptor beta chains below, sequenced in a study of T cells in Graves' hyperthyroidism and ophthalmopathy. TCR beta CDR3 sequences were amplified from RNA transcripts. Researchers ran a first-round RT-PCR on the TCR CDR3 using the HTBI primer set. TCRdb reprocessed the multiplex PCR reads via MiXCR and lists one record per CDR3 protein. The data contain about 320,000 distinct CDR3 sequences, around 17% of them singletons. The sequencing input was blood. Receptors were obtained from a man between 25 and 39 years old with Graves' hyperthyroidism.

This clonotype was observed a handful of times. The genes are TRBV27 and TRBJ1-5; D gene uncertain. Between the trimmed V and J ends, which lost 0 bases and 2 bases, there was a span of 8 bases. The CDR3 length is 15 residues. Looked up from germline, CDR1 is MNHEY and CDR2 is SMNVEV (reference sequence). For the CDR3, the DNA is TGTGCCAGCAGTTTATCAATTTCGGGCAATCAGCCCCAGCATTTT. It codes for CASSLSISGNQPQHF.

Ten or more counts support this clonotype. The rearrangement uses TRBV5-1 and TRBJ2-7; 10 bases align to TRBD2. This CDR3 region has 16 residues. Per germline, CDR1 SGHRS and CDR2 YFSETQ. V lost 4 bases and J lost 0; bases outside the gene matches: 7. The CDR3 spells CASSQLAGLSSYEQYF. The CDR3, as DNA: TGCGCCAGCAGCCAACTAGCGGGGCTTAGCTCCTACGAGCAGTACTTC.

The chain combines TRBV2 with TRBJ2-2, with unresolved D. V dropped 6 bases and J dropped 0 bases, with 14 bases sitting between them. Germline values: CDR1 SNHLY, CDR2 FYNNEI. The CDR3 has 16 amino acids. The CDR3 here is CASRAPIAANTGELFF. The CDR3 coding sequence is TGTGCCAGCAGGGCCCCCATAGCCGCGAACACCGGGGAGCTGTTTTTT.

This clonotype showed up many times. In DNA, the CDR3 is TGTGCCAGCAGAGGCAATGAGCAGTTCTTC. Its protein is CASRGNEQFF. V usage is TRBV12-3 or TRBV12-4 and J usage is TRBJ2-1; D gene unclear. The V end was cut by 6 bases, the J end by 6 bases, with 3 bases between. The CDR3 contains 10 residues.

This clonotype was counted many times. The genes are TRBV2 and TRBJ1-2; the D gene is possibly TRBD1 (5 bases). Germline V gives CDR1 SNHLY, CDR2 FYNNEI. Trimming shortened V by 2 bases and J by 1 base, and 14 bases separated the two germline ends. The CDR3 totals 16 residues. CDR3 nucleotides: TGTGCCAGCAGTGAATTCCAGGGCCCCTATAACTATGGCTACACCTTC. It encodes CASSEFQGPYNYGYTF.

V usage is TRBV5-1 and J usage is TRBJ1-4, with D unclear. The V gene lost 2 bases and the J gene lost 8 bases, with 13 bases spanning the gap. This CDR3 has 14 amino acids. Germline CDR1 and CDR2: SGHRS and YFSETQ. Here the CDR3 reads CASSFGVGLEKLFF. The DNA for the CDR3 is TGCGCCAGCAGCTTCGGGGTGGGGTTGGAAAAACTGTTTTTT.

This chain uses TRBV7-2 with TRBJ2-5; D is unclear. From germline, CDR1 is SGHTA and CDR2 FQGNSA. V was shortened by 5 bases and J by 1 base, with 8 bases between the two germline ends. CDR3 size: 13 residues. CDR3 loop: CASSEQIQETQYF. The DNA for the CDR3 is TGTGCCAGCAGCGAACAAATCCAAGAGACCCAGTACTTC.

The table lists this clonotype with a few counts. DNA of the CDR3: TGTGCCAGCAGCTATCGACTAGGGGATCAGCCCCAGCATTTT. Protein product: CASSYRLGDQPQHF. The chain employs TRBV7-2 and TRBJ1-5, with D possibly TRBD1 on 5 matching bases. Germline V CDR1 and CDR2: SGHTA, FQGNSA. There are 14 residues in the CDR3. The germline V and J ends were trimmed by 4 bases and 5 bases, with 12 bases remaining between them.

This chain links TRBV5-6 with TRBJ2-7, with D tentatively TRBD1 or TRBD2 (5 bases each). V was cut by 3 bases and J by 9 bases, with 22 bases left in between. The CDR3 covers 15 residues. Germline CDR1 is SGHDT and CDR2 is YYEEEE. CDR3 coding DNA: TGTGCCAGCAGCTCGGTTGGGACGTACACCTCGGCGCAGTACTTC. It codes for CASSSVGTYTSAQYF.

This chain links TRBV7-2 with TRBJ1-2; no firm D call. Trimming took 1 base from V and 0 from J, leaving 12 bases between them. The CDR3 totals 16 residues. The germline gives CDR1 SGHTA, CDR2 FQGNSA. DNA of the CDR3: TGTGCCAGCAGCTTAGTTTACGCGACCTCTAACTATGGCTACACCTTC. Its translation is CASSLVYATSNYGYTF.

This clonotype was counted between two and nine times. The chain has TRBV5-5 and TRBJ1-4; D gene unclear. Germline assignment: CDR1 SGHKS and CDR2 YYEKEE (reference sequence). Trimming left V 2 bases short and J 7 bases short, with 18 bases between. There are 16 residues in the CDR3. CDR3 DNA: TGTGCCAGCAGCTTTGGAGGGAGAAACTGGGGTGAAAAACTGTTTTTT. It encodes CASSFGGRNWGEKLFF.

Ten or more counts support this clonotype. The J gene is TRBJ1-1, the V gene TRBV20-1; a possible D gene is TRBD1 (5 bases). The CDR3 covers 14 residues. Deletions cut 5 bases from V and 4 bases from J, with 17 bases between. Per germline, CDR1 DFQATT and CDR2 SNEGSKA (reference sequence). The CDR3 DNA is TGCAGTGCTCCCCGTCCGGGGGTAGCCACTGAAGCTTTCTTT. Protein: CSAPRPGVATEAFF.

This clonotype has at least ten counts. CDR3 in DNA: TGTGCCAGCAGCTTGGGTCCAAGATACAGTGGCTACACCTTC. This translates into CASSLGPRYSGYTF. The chain has TRBV11-2 and TRBJ1-2; D is unresolved. The CDR3 has 14 residues. The V end was cut by 3 bases, the J end by 7 bases, with 15 bases between. Germline V CDR1 and CDR2: SGHAT, FQNNGV.

In this sample, this clonotype turned up many times. This chain links TRBV12-3 or TRBV12-4 with TRBJ2-1; D possibly corresponds to TRBD1 (6 bases). The CDR3 has 15 residues. V lost 6 bases and J lost 4, with 16 bases in between. The CDR3 nucleotides read TGTGCCAGCAGACCTACCGGGACACTTTACAATGAGCAGTTCTTC. It is translated as CASRPTGTLYNEQFF.

This clonotype was counted between two and nine times. This chain joins TRBV29-1 and TRBJ1-5; 8 bases are shared with TRBD1. The CDR3 contains 14 residues. V lost 6 bases to trimming and J lost 2 bases; unmatched junction nucleotides: 6. Germline V gives CDR1 SQVTM, CDR2 ANQGSEA. The CDR3 protein is CSVSTGGGNQPQHF. The CDR3 DNA is TGCAGCGTGTCAACAGGGGGTGGCAATCAGCCCCAGCATTTT.

This clonotype was picked up many times. The rearrangement joins TRBV20-1 to TRBJ2-4; 11 bases are a match to TRBD1. CDR1 DFQATT and CDR2 SNEGSKA come from the germline V gene (reference sequence). The CDR3 extends over 15 amino acids. J lost 7 bases, V lost 5 bases, and 10 bases had no gene match. CDR3 amino acids: CSARLAGTGGNIQYF. DNA of the CDR3: TGCAGTGCTCGTCTAGCGGGGACAGGGGGGAACATTCAGTACTTC.

V is TRBV5-1 and J is TRBJ2-1; 7 bases align to TRBD2. Germline V gene data show CDR1 as SGHRS and CDR2 as YFSETQ. V trimming: 6 bases; J trimming: 6 bases; junction bases outside the gene matches: 9. The CDR3 spans 14 residues. DNA of the CDR3: TGCGCCAGCATGGCGGGAGAAATCCTCAATGAGCAGTTCTTC. Protein sequence: CASMAGEILNEQFF.